The T cell receptor (beta chain) described here comes from a study of shared clonotypes between healthy human individuals. Study-level information: The study used three CD4 naive, three CD4 memory, two CD8 naive and one CD8 memory plate per donor.

Naive CD8 populations comprised CD45RO-negative cells positively selected for CCR7, excluding terminally differentiated effector memory CD45RA+ cells. Donors were Caucasian adults residing in Nashville, Tennessee, USA. TCRdb's copy holds only in-frame clones and misses some; the assay was immunoSEQ multiplex PCR. The sample consists of nearly 2 million clones, over 85% of them appearing once. V gave up 6 bases and J gave up 7 bases, with 13 bases separating them. The CDR3 has 12 residues. CDR1 and CDR2 (germline): MNHNY, SVGAGI (reference sequence). This TCR came from a man between 18 and 29 years old in good health. The sequenced material came from naive CD8+ T cells sorted from blood. The chain uses TRBV6-6 and TRBJ2-7; the D is unclear. The CDR3 protein is CASSPVVSEQYF. CDR3 coding DNA: TGTGCCAGCAGCCCCGTAGTGAGTGAGCAGTACTTC.